The 21 T cell receptor beta chains below all came from one sample that was sequenced in a study of cytomegalovirus exposure and HLA in healthy donors. Researchers ran the PCR with 60 Vbeta and 13 Jbeta primers. The repertoire was sequenced with immunoSEQ multiplex PCR; TCRdb's copy has only in-frame clones and lacks some. Of 250,000 to 350,000 clones listed, 80% are singletons. Specimen: PBMCs. Receptors were obtained from a girl aged 2 to 10 in good health and CMV-seronegative.

This clone has only one observation. This sequence joins TRBV7-9 and TRBJ2-3; D not certain. The germline CDR1 and CDR2 sequences are SEHNR and FQNEAQ (reference sequence). Between the trimmed V and J ends, which lost 2 bases and 6 bases, there was a span of 12 bases. This CDR3 spans 14 amino acids. CDR3 sequence (DNA): TGTGCCAGCAGCTTATCTAACTTTTGGGATACGCAGTATTTT. Amino acid sequence: CASSLSNFWDTQYF.

V usage is TRBV21-1 and J usage is TRBJ1-4; the DNA was not used to check the table's D call, TRBD1. TRBV21-1 is an annotated pseudogene. CDR3 length: 15 amino acids. The CDR3 sequence: CASSTYRKYREKLFF. The DNA of the CDR3 is TGTGCCAGCAGCACGTACAGAAAATATAGGGAAAAACTGTTTTTT.

The CDR3, as DNA: TGCGCCAGCAGCTTGGACAGTCATAGCTCTGGAAACACCATATATTTT. Protein sequence: CASSLDSHSSGNTIYF. The V gene is TRBV5-1, the J gene TRBJ1-3; D remains unclear. The CDR3 sequence is 16 residues long. CDR1 is SGHRS, CDR2 YFSETQ, per germline. V was trimmed by 0 bases and J by 0 bases, leaving 10 bases between them.

The V and J genes are TRBV10-3 and TRBJ1-4, with D unclear. V was pared by 8 bases and J by 5 bases, with 12 bases between. The CDR3 runs to 13 residues. Germline V gene data show CDR1 as ENHRY and CDR2 as SYGVKD. CDR3 coding DNA: TGTGCCATCTCGGAGGACGACAATGAAAAACTGTTTTTT. Its translation is CAISEDDNEKLFF.

This clone was seen a single time. This sample also contains other DNA sequences that code for the same CDR3. The chain employs TRBV10-3 and TRBJ1-2; 8 bases are a match to TRBD1. V shed 6 bases and J 0 bases; nucleotides not matched to a gene: 12. Germline V gives CDR1 ENHRY, CDR2 SYGVKD. The CDR3 runs to 17 residues. CDR3 sequence (DNA): TGTGCCATCAGCGGCACCGGGACAGGCTACTCTAACTATGGCTACACCTTC. This encodes CAISGTGTGYSNYGYTF.

This clone was seen a handful of times. V gene TRBV27 combines with J gene TRBJ1-1; D unclear. CDR3 length: 13 amino acids. Trimming removed 4 bases at V and 1 base at J, with 7 bases between. Germline CDR1 and CDR2: MNHEY and SMNVEV (reference sequence). For the CDR3, the DNA is TGTGCCAGCAGTTATAACAGGAACACTGAAGCTTTCTTT. Amino acid sequence: CASSYNRNTEAFF.

The genes are TRBV1 and TRBJ2-5; TRBD2 is taken as the D call from the table, unchecked against the DNA. TRBV1 is a listed pseudogene. This CDR3 is 17 amino acids long. The CDR3 loop reads CTSSQASGLEDQETQYF. CDR3 sequence (DNA): TGCACCAGCAGCCAGGCCTCGGGACTGGAAGACCAAGAGACCCAGTACTTC.

The chain has TRBV7-9 and TRBJ1-6; D is unresolved. Germline V gives CDR1 SEHNR, CDR2 FQNEAQ (reference sequence). The CDR3 consists of 10 residues. V lost 3 bases and J 12 bases, leaving 3 bases between the germline ends. This CDR3 is CASSFRPLHF. The CDR3 DNA reads TGTGCCAGCAGCTTTAGACCCCTCCACTTT.

As to this clone: One junction end disagrees with the germline gene, perhaps due to a read error. V usage is TRBV28 and J usage is TRBJ2-2, with D perhaps matching TRBD2 (5 bases). Germline V CDR1 and CDR2: MDHEN, SYDVKM. The CDR3 contains 14 residues. The CDR3 DNA reads as TGTGCCAGCAGTTTATATGGGGTCGCCGGGGAGCTGTTGTTT. Protein sequence: CASSLYGVAGELLF.

This chain connects TRBV11-2 to TRBJ2-3, with D tentatively TRBD2 (6 bases). CDR1 and CDR2 from the germline V gene are SGHAT and FQNNGV. The CDR3 totals 15 residues. V lost 6 bases and J lost 5, with 18 bases in between. CDR3 in DNA: TGTGCCAGCAGTCCAAACCGGGAGTGGAAAGATACGCAGTATTTT. It codes for CASSPNREWKDTQYF. The complete variable domain, with remaining parts taken from reference TRBV11-2 and TRBJ2-3, reads EAGVAQSPRYKIIEKRQSVAFWCNPISGHATLYWYQQILGQGPKLLIQFQNNGVVDDSQLPKDRFSAERLKGVDSTLKIQPAKLEDSAVYLCASSPNREWKDTQYFGPGTRLTVL.

J is TRBJ2-1 and V is TRBV21-1; the D segment call TRBD2 is taken from the table without a DNA check. TRBV21-1 is deemed a pseudogene. This CDR3 spans 21 amino acids. CDR3 coding DNA: TGTGCCAGCAGCAAATTCCAACCCCCTTGGCTAGCCTTCAGCTCCTACAATGAGCAGTTCTTC. This translates into CASSKFQPPWLAFSSYNEQFF.

CDR3 in amino acids: CASSFSLEETQYF. The CDR3 DNA is TGTGCCAGCAGCTTTTCGCTAGAAGAGACCCAGTACTTC. The chain has TRBV11-1 and TRBJ2-5; D call uncertain. CDR1 and CDR2 from the germline V gene are SGHAT and FQDESV (reference sequence). This CDR3 has 13 amino acids. Trimming left V 3 bases short and J 3 bases short, with 8 bases between. Supplemented by reference TRBV11-1 and TRBJ2-5, the full variable domain reads EAEVAQSPRYKITEKSQAVAFWCDPISGHATLYWYRQILGQGPELLVQFQDESVVDDSQLPKDRFSAERLKGVDSTLKIQPAELGDSAMYLCASSFSLEETQYFGPGTRLLVL.

The V gene is TRBV2, the J gene TRBJ2-7, with 8 bases matching TRBD1. The junction had 8 bases not matched to a gene; V was cut back by 4 bases and J by 3 bases. From germline, CDR1 is SNHLY and CDR2 FYNNEI. CDR3 size: 15 residues. The CDR3 bases are TGTGCCAGCAGTGCCCAGGGGGCCGCGTTCTACGAGCAGTACTTC. It translates to CASSAQGAAFYEQYF.

V usage is TRBV5-4 and J usage is TRBJ2-6; possible D gene TRBD1, 5 bases. This CDR3 has 14 residues. CDR1 SGHNT and CDR2 YYREEE come from the germline V gene (reference sequence). Trimming left V 5 bases short and J 1 base short, with 7 bases between. The CDR3 DNA reads TGTGCCAGCAGTGGGGCTTCTGGGGCCAACGTCCTGACTTTC. Amino acid sequence: CASSGASGANVLTF.

V and J are TRBV6-1 and TRBJ1-1; 8 nucleotides line up with TRBD1. The junction had 10 bases not matched to a gene; V was cut back by 6 bases and J by 4 bases. The CDR3 totals 15 residues. The germline V gene encodes CDR1 MNHNS and CDR2 SASEGT. CDR3 in DNA: TGTGCCAGCAGGGGGTACCAGGGGGCAGGCACTGAAGCTTTCTTT. It yields the protein CASRGYQGAGTEAFF.

This chain connects TRBV2 to TRBJ1-1; the D gene is possibly TRBD1 (5 bases). The germline V gene encodes CDR1 SNHLY and CDR2 FYNNEI. The ends were cut back, 5 bases at V and 1 base at J, with 11 bases in the middle. The CDR3 covers 14 residues. As DNA, the CDR3 is TGTGCCAGCAGTCGCAGGGAGGGGAACACTGAAGCTTTCTTT. This translates into CASSRREGNTEAFF.

This sequence joins TRBV7-3 and TRBJ2-2; TRBD2 matches at 8 bases. The germline CDR1 and CDR2 sequences are SGHTA and FQGTGA. The CDR3 has 15 amino acids. With V trimmed by 2 bases and J by 4 bases, 3 bases remained unmatched. CDR3 sequence (DNA): TGTGCCAGCAGCTTAGCGGGAGGACGCACCGGGGAGCTGTTTTTT. The encoded protein is CASSLAGGRTGELFF.

The rearrangement links TRBV29-1 to TRBJ1-2; 9 nucleotides line up with TRBD1. V gave up 6 bases and J gave up 7 bases; unmatched junction bases: 18. Germline loops: CDR1 SQVTM, CDR2 ANQGSEA. The length of the CDR3 is 16 residues. In DNA form, the CDR3 reads TGCAGCGTCCCAGGGGGGGGGACAGGGAGGGTAGGTGGCTACACCTTC. The encoded protein is CSVPGGGTGRVGGYTF.

The genes are TRBV27 and TRBJ2-1; D may be TRBD2 (5 bases). V gave up 3 bases and J gave up 1 base, with 16 bases separating them. CDR3 length equals 17 residues. Germline CDR1 reads MNHEY; CDR2 reads SMNVEV (reference sequence). The CDR3 nucleotides are TGTGCCAGCAGTTTGATCTGGAGCGGTCAGTCCTACAATGAGCAGTTCTTC. It encodes CASSLIWSGQSYNEQFF.

The chain uses TRBV27 and TRBJ1-5; no definite D call. CDR3 size: 13 residues. V dropped 4 bases and J dropped 1 base, with 5 bases sitting between them. From germline, CDR1 is MNHEY and CDR2 SMNVEV (reference sequence). The CDR3 reads CASSSLSNQPQHF. CDR3 DNA: TGTGCCAGCAGTTCCTTAAGCAATCAGCCCCAGCATTTT.

The genes are TRBV5-1 and TRBJ2-1; 8 bases are a match to TRBD2. Germline CDR1 and CDR2: SGHRS and YFSETQ. After removal of 2 bases from V and 4 bases from J, the junction contained 8 bases not matched to a gene. The CDR3 sequence is 16 residues long. This CDR3 reads CASSFLAGLLYNEQFF. CDR3 nucleotides: TGCGCCAGCAGCTTTTTAGCGGGGCTCCTATACAATGAGCAGTTCTTC.